The clone carrying this TCR beta chain was recorded a few times. As yet, its antigen is unknown. These data belong to a study of blood T cells in healthy people across ages. Study-level findings and limits: Higher naive T cell percentage went strongly together with higher TCR beta diversity.

The ends lost 6 bases at V and 1 base at J; junction bases unmatched: 14. The CDR3 has 17 amino acids. CDR1 and CDR2 from the germline V gene are SGHRS and YFSETQ. Through a sample-barcoded 5' primer and a J-beta primer mix, a second PCR was run for about 6 to 11 cycles. TCRdb called the 5' RACE reads again in MiXCR, with one record for every CDR3 protein. The table has approximately 1,700,000 distinct CDR3 sequences, approximately 40% seen once; the top ten hold 20% to 25%. The clonotype comes from a human donor in good health. The chain uses TRBV5-1 and TRBJ2-5; 8 nucleotides align to TRBD2. The sequenced sample was blood. The CDR3 DNA reads TGCGCCAGCACCTCGAGTTTGGTAGCGGGAACCCAAGAGACCCAGTACTTC. Its translation: CASTSSLVAGTQETQYF. The complete variable domain, with remaining parts taken from reference TRBV5-1 and TRBJ2-5, reads KAGVTQTPRYLIKTRGQQVTLSCSPISGHRSVSWYQQTPGQGLQFLFEYFSETQRNKGNFPGRFSGRQFSNSRSEMNVSTLELGDSALYLCASTSSLVAGTQETQYFGPGTRLLVL.